These 31 T cell receptor beta chains were sequenced from one sample in a study of Ad26.COV2.S vaccination and SARS-CoV-2 variants. Treatment described: roughly 19 received Ad26.COV2.S at low or high dose, single or two shots; 5 received placebo; per-sample allocation not given. Collection of samples fell on day 63 after the first vaccine or placebo injection. Libraries were prepared by immunoSEQ multiplex PCR; TCRdb keeps only in-frame clonotypes and omits some of them. Altogether about 680,000 clones are present, 80% to 90% being singletons, with the ten largest covering about 1.5%. The sequenced sample was peripheral blood, obtained in a trial of Ad26.COV2.S vaccine versus placebo. The receptors were gathered from a person between 18 and 59 years old who received the Ad26.COV2.S COVID-19 vaccine or a placebo.

The chain has TRBV27 and TRBJ2-3; 8 nucleotides align to TRBD2. This CDR3 region has 16 residues. Germline CDR1 and CDR2: MNHEY and SMNVEV (reference sequence). V shed 3 bases and J 5 bases; nucleotides not matched to a gene: 10. The CDR3 nucleotides are TGTGCCAGCAGTTTCTCCGGGACTAGTCGGGTAGATACGCAGTATTTT. This sequence encodes CASSFSGTSRVDTQYF.

This clone was recorded only once. V is TRBV5-4 and J is TRBJ1-2, with D unresolved. Germline V gene sequence: CDR1 SGHNT, CDR2 YYREEE (reference sequence). The length of the CDR3 is 12 residues. The V gene lost 2 bases and the J gene lost 7 bases, with 9 bases spanning the gap. The CDR3 is CASSFGGGGYTF. CDR3 nucleotide sequence: TGTGCCAGCAGCTTCGGAGGTGGTGGCTACACCTTC.

This chain links TRBV29-1 with TRBJ2-3; D is unclear. This CDR3 region has 13 residues. Germline V gives CDR1 SQVTM, CDR2 ANQGSEA. V was clipped by 4 bases and J by 1 base, with 9 bases between them. The CDR3 DNA is TGCAGCGTTGGTAAGCAGGGCACAGATACGCAGTATTTT. As protein: CSVGKQGTDTQYF.

The rearrangement joins TRBV7-9 to TRBJ2-7, with D tentatively TRBD2 (6 bases). From germline, CDR1 is SEHNR and CDR2 FQNEAQ (reference sequence). With 1 base removed from V and 2 bases from J, the gap between germline ends came to 12 bases. This CDR3 has 15 residues. The CDR3 DNA sequence: TGTGCCAGCAGCTTAGGGTTAGGAGGGGCCTACGAGCAGTACTTC. This codes for CASSLGLGGAYEQYF.

V and J are TRBV7-2 and TRBJ2-1; D is undetermined. V lost 5 bases to trimming and J lost 3 bases, with 5 bases between them. The CDR3 runs to 12 residues. Germline V gene data show CDR1 as SGHTA and CDR2 as FQGNSA. This CDR3 reads CASSPNYNEQFF. CDR3 bases: TGTGCCAGCAGCCCAAACTACAATGAGCAGTTCTTC. The full variable domain, with the rest looked up from reference TRBV7-2 and TRBJ2-1, is GAGVSQSPSNKVTEKGKDVELRCDPISGHTALYWYRQSLGQGLEFLIYFQGNSAPDKSGLPSDRFSAERTGGSVSTLTIQRTQQEDSAVYLCASSPNYNEQFFGPGTRLTVL.

The V call is TRBV7-2, the J call TRBJ1-5; unclear D gene. The CDR3 runs 15 residues. CDR1 and CDR2 from the germline V gene are SGHTA and FQGNSA. Trimming pared 4 bases from V and 0 bases from J, leaving 10 bases between. The CDR3, as DNA: TGTGCCAGCAGCTCAGGATCCTATAGCAATCAGCCCCAGCATTTT. Protein product: CASSSGSYSNQPQHF.

This chain connects TRBV10-3 to TRBJ1-1, with 7 bases identical to TRBD1. Germline values: CDR1 ENHRY, CDR2 SYGVKD. Trimming at V came to 7 bases and at J to 4 bases, leaving 6 bases not matched to a gene. The CDR3 covers 13 residues. The CDR3 coding sequence is TGTGCCATCACGCGCGAGGGGGCCACTGAAGCTTTCTTT. This codes for CAITREGATEAFF.

The chain couples TRBV5-1 to TRBJ1-6, with D unresolved. CDR1 is SGHRS, CDR2 YFSETQ, per germline. V lost 6 bases and J lost 5, with 12 bases in between. The CDR3 sequence is 14 residues long. The CDR3 is CASTGGWDNSPLHF. CDR3 sequence (DNA): TGCGCCAGCACGGGAGGGTGGGATAATTCACCCCTCCACTTT.

This chain joins TRBV30 and TRBJ1-4, with D unresolved. With 3 bases removed from V and 0 bases from J, the gap between germline ends came to 11 bases. This CDR3 region has 15 residues. Per germline, CDR1 GTSNPN and CDR2 SVGIG (reference sequence). The CDR3 loop reads CAWRSVGSTNEKLFF. DNA for the CDR3: TGTGCCTGGAGAAGCGTAGGATCAACTAATGAAAAACTGTTTTTT.

This clone was found a few times. This chain uses TRBV5-1 with TRBJ2-2; no reliable D call. The CDR3 contains 13 residues. Per germline, CDR1 SGHRS and CDR2 YFSETQ. The germline V and J ends were trimmed by 6 bases and 2 bases, with 8 bases remaining between them. DNA for the CDR3: TGCGCCAGCAAAACAGATAACACCGGGGAGCTGTTTTTT. Protein sequence: CASKTDNTGELFF. Filled out from reference TRBV5-1 and TRBJ2-2, the complete variable domain reads KAGVTQTPRYLIKTRGQQVTLSCSPISGHRSVSWYQQTPGQGLQFLFEYFSETQRNKGNFPGRFSGRQFSNSRSEMNVSTLELGDSALYLCASKTDNTGELFFGEGSRLTVL.

This chain uses TRBV19 with TRBJ2-1; 8 positions agree with TRBD2. The J segment lost 9 bases and the V segment lost 1 base, leaving 11 bases of the junction unmatched. Germline V gives CDR1 LNHDA, CDR2 SQIVND (reference sequence). The CDR3 length is 16 residues. The DNA of the CDR3 is TGTGCCAGTAGTATAGCCCCCCGGGGGGGCTTTATTGAGCAGTTCTTC. Residues: CASSIAPRGGFIEQFF.

The rearrangement links TRBV9 to TRBJ1-3; TRBD1 aligns across 10 bases. This CDR3 is built from 15 residues. Per germline, CDR1 SGDLS and CDR2 YYNGEE. V was clipped by 3 bases and J by 3 bases; unmatched bases: 3. The DNA of the CDR3 is TGTGCCAGCAGCGAGACAGGGGGCTTTGGAAACACCATATATTTT. Translation gives CASSETGGFGNTIYF.

A remark on this clone: At one boundary the junction diverges from the germline segment, which might be a read error. The genes are TRBV7-7 and TRBJ2-2, with D possibly called TRBD1 or TRBD2 (6 bases each). The CDR3 totals 15 residues. Germline V lookup: CDR1 SSHAT, CDR2 FNYEAQ (reference sequence). The CDR3 spells CASSLRTGATGELFF. The CDR3 region has the DNA TGTGCTAGCAGCTTACGGACGGGGGCCACCGGGGAGCTGTTTTTT.

The chain has TRBV4-3 and TRBJ2-7; D ambiguous. Germline loops: CDR1 LGHNA, CDR2 YSLEER. The CDR3 is 13 amino acids. V was cut by 7 bases and J by 7 bases, with 17 bases left in between. This CDR3 reads CASTERITGEQYF. In DNA form, the CDR3 reads TGCGCCAGCACAGAGAGGATAACTGGTGAGCAGTACTTC.

This clone showed up just once. The chain links TRBV19 to TRBJ2-6; D is uncertain. This CDR3 contains 16 residues. V was pared by 3 bases and J by 1 base, with 10 bases between. Germline-derived CDR1 and CDR2 are LNHDA and SQIVND (reference sequence). Here the CDR3 DNA reads TGTGCCAGTAGTATTTTAGTCCCATCTGGGGCCAACGTCCTGACTTTC. This sequence encodes CASSILVPSGANVLTF.

The rearrangement joins TRBV2 to TRBJ2-5, with 13 nucleotides matching TRBD2. The CDR3 has 16 amino acids. The junction had 7 bases not matched to a gene; V was cut back by 4 bases and J by 5 bases. Germline V lookup: CDR1 SNHLY, CDR2 FYNNEI. CDR3 region: CASSGRTSGGAETQYF. The CDR3 DNA sequence: TGTGCCAGCAGTGGGCGGACTAGCGGGGGAGCTGAGACCCAGTACTTC.

This sequence joins TRBV27 and TRBJ1-5; TRBD1 matches at 7 bases. Losses at the gene ends were 5 bases for V and 2 bases for J; bases not matched to a gene: 6. The CDR3 totals 15 residues. Germline V gene data show CDR1 as MNHEY and CDR2 as SMNVEV (reference sequence). CDR3 DNA sequence: TGTGCCAGCAGTGACAGGGAAGGGGGCAATCAGCCCCAGCATTTT. Translated: CASSDREGGNQPQHF.

This sequence joins TRBV27 and TRBJ2-3, with 9 positions matching TRBD2. The J segment lost 7 bases and the V segment lost 3 bases, leaving 8 bases of the junction unmatched. This CDR3 is built from 15 residues. The germline V gene encodes CDR1 MNHEY and CDR2 SMNVEV (reference sequence). Written as DNA, the CDR3 is TGTGCCAGCAGTTTCCAGCGGGGGGCCCCTCATACGCAGTATTTT. Translating gives CASSFQRGAPHTQYF.

The DNA of the CDR3 is TGTGCCACCAGCAGAGATACTCAGGCCTTTTTGGTCTACGAGCAGTACTTC. This sequence encodes CATSRDTQAFLVYEQYF. V gene TRBV15 combines with J gene TRBJ2-7; D ambiguous. The V gene's germline CDR1 is LNHNV and CDR2 YYDKDF (reference sequence). Trimming removed 0 bases from V and 3 bases from J, with 18 bases in between. This CDR3 is built from 17 residues.

The gene calls are TRBV18 and TRBJ2-5; no definite D call. Trimming pared 6 bases from V and 3 bases from J, leaving 14 bases between. The CDR3 contains 14 residues. CDR1 and CDR2 from the germline V gene are KGHSH and LQKENI. The CDR3 region has the DNA TGTGCCAGCTCGAGAACCCTAGTCAAAGAGACCCAGTACTTC. It is translated as CASSRTLVKETQYF.

The chain recombines TRBV27 with TRBJ2-1, with 9 nucleotides matching TRBD2. This CDR3 has 14 amino acids. CDR1 MNHEY and CDR2 SMNVEV come from the germline V gene (reference sequence). J gave up 3 bases and V 5 bases, and 2 bases lay outside the gene matches. The CDR3: CASSLTSGYNEQFF. CDR3 sequence (DNA): TGTGCCAGCAGTCTGACTAGCGGCTACAATGAGCAGTTCTTC.

For the CDR3, the DNA is TGTGCCAGCAGCCTCTATAGCGGGGGGGCCCACAATGAGCAGTTCTTC. This encodes CASSLYSGGAHNEQFF. V and J are TRBV5-4 and TRBJ2-1; TRBD2 matches 11 bases. V trimming: 4 bases; J trimming: 5 bases; junction bases outside the gene matches: 8. This CDR3 has 16 amino acids. Looked up from germline, CDR1 is SGHNT and CDR2 is YYREEE (reference sequence). The complete variable domain, with remaining parts taken from reference TRBV5-4 and TRBJ2-1, reads ETGVTQSPTHLIKTRGQQVTLRCSSQSGHNTVSWYQQALGQGPQFIFQYYREEENGRGNFPPRFSGLQFPNYSSELNVNALELDDSALYLCASSLYSGGAHNEQFFGPGTRLTVL.

J is TRBJ1-4 and V is TRBV5-4, with TRBD1 identical over 7 bases. Trimming took 2 bases from V and 5 from J; bases not matched to a gene: 3. Per the germline V gene, CDR1 is SGHNT and CDR2 is YYREEE (reference sequence). CDR3 length equals 14 residues. The CDR3 coding sequence is TGTGCCAGCAGCTTAAGGGACAGCAATGAAAAACTGTTTTTT. Translation gives CASSLRDSNEKLFF.

This chain uses TRBV7-9 with TRBJ2-5; no clear D. The CDR3 has 15 amino acids. V was shortened by 5 bases and J by 5 bases, with 18 bases between the two germline ends. In germline, CDR1 is SEHNR, CDR2 FQNEAQ (reference sequence). As DNA, the CDR3 is TGTGCCAGCAGCCAAAGTGGCCACGAGGCGGAGACCCAGTACTTC. Amino acid sequence: CASSQSGHEAETQYF.

The rearrangement links TRBV19 to TRBJ2-1; D unclear. CDR3 length equals 12 residues. V was shortened by 7 bases and J by 0 bases, with 4 bases between the two germline ends. Per the germline V gene, CDR1 is LNHDA and CDR2 is SQIVND (reference sequence). The CDR3 sequence is CASKSSYNEQFF. CDR3 nucleotides: TGTGCCAGTAAGTCCTCCTACAATGAGCAGTTCTTC.

The rearrangement uses TRBV19 and TRBJ2-5, with 13 bases matching TRBD2. From germline, CDR1 is LNHDA and CDR2 SQIVND (reference sequence). The CDR3 sequence is 18 residues long. Trimming cost V 3 bases and J 3 bases; bases outside gene matches: 10. CDR3 nucleotides: TGTGCCAGTAGTATCTCGGGACTAGCGGGGAAATGGGAAGAGACCCAGTACTTC. Protein: CASSISGLAGKWEETQYF.

CDR3 nucleotides: TGTGCCAGCACCCAGCCGGGAGACGGAAGTGAAAAACTGTTTTTT. This translates into CASTQPGDGSEKLFF. The chain is built from TRBV6-5 and TRBJ1-4; D is undetermined. The V end lost 7 bases, the J end lost 7 bases, and 19 bases lay between the germline ends. CDR1 and CDR2 from the germline V gene are MNHEY and SVGAGI. The CDR3 spans 15 residues.

In this sample, this clone turned up once. This rearrangement joins TRBV6-5 to TRBJ2-7, with 13 bases fitting TRBD2. With V trimmed by 5 bases and J by 7 bases, 8 bases remained unmatched. Germline CDR1 MNHEY, CDR2 SVGAGI. This CDR3 has 15 residues. CDR3 sequence (DNA): TGTGCCAGCAGTCTAGGACTAGCGGGGGTGGATGAGCAGTACTTC. Its translation: CASSLGLAGVDEQYF.

This rearrangement joins TRBV4-2 to TRBJ2-7, with 12 bases lining up with TRBD2. Germline CDR1 and CDR2: LGHNA and YNFKEQ. V shed 0 bases and J 0 bases; nucleotides not matched to a gene: 6. The CDR3 totals 18 residues. CDR3 sequence (DNA): TGTGCCAGCAGCCAAGAGATCACTAGCGGGGGGAGCTCCTACGAGCAGTACTTC. Protein product: CASSQEITSGGSSYEQYF.

Worth noting for this clone: The sample holds other DNA sequences that translate to the same CDR3. The J gene is TRBJ2-1, the V gene TRBV27, with 9 positions matching TRBD1. The CDR3 covers 15 residues. The V gene end was trimmed by 5 bases and the J gene end by 4 bases; junction bases not matched to a gene: 6. Looked up from germline, CDR1 is MNHEY and CDR2 is SMNVEV (reference sequence). CDR3 coding DNA: TGTGCCAGCAGTCTCACAGGGGGCGCTTACAATGAGCAGTTCTTC. It specifies CASSLTGGAYNEQFF.

The chain is built from TRBV6-5 and TRBJ2-7, with 8 bases that match TRBD1. CDR1 and CDR2 (germline): MNHEY, SVGAGI. The CDR3 runs 15 residues. V lost 7 bases to trimming and J lost 0 bases; unmatched junction nucleotides: 8. The chain's CDR3 is CASMEWTGSSYEQYF. As DNA, the CDR3 is TGTGCCAGCATGGAATGGACAGGGTCCTCCTACGAGCAGTACTTC.